The next 30 T cell receptor beta chains were all read from a single sample in a study of CD8 T cells in Susac syndrome. Random hexamers were used to reverse transcribe an amount of roughly 0.45 to 1 ug RNA. MiXCR, run by TCRdb on the immunoSEQ multiplex PCR reads, gives a single entry per CDR3 protein. The repertoire holds some 170,000 distinct CDR3 sequences, with just under 95% as singletons. Sequencing was done on a sample of CD4+ T cells from PBMCs. These receptors were collected from a human donor with Susac syndrome.

The chain carries TRBV9 and TRBJ2-4; 7 bases line up with TRBD2. Germline CDR1 SGDLS, CDR2 YYNGEE. Unmatched junction bases numbered 3, after V lost 2 bases and J lost 4 bases. This CDR3 contains 14 residues. CDR3 in DNA: TGTGCCAGCAGCGTTAGCGGGCAGAAAAACATTCAGTACTTC. It encodes CASSVSGQKNIQYF.

This chain joins TRBV4-2 and TRBJ2-1; maybe TRBD1 (6 bases). This CDR3 comprises 15 residues. Per the germline V gene, CDR1 is LGHNA and CDR2 is YNFKEQ. Deletions cut 0 bases from V and 7 bases from J, with 13 bases between. The CDR3 bases are TGTGCCAGCAGCCAAGATAGAGGGGGTACAAATGAGCAGTTCTTC. Its translation is CASSQDRGGTNEQFF.

V is TRBV5-4 and J is TRBJ2-7; TRBD1 aligns across 10 bases. The J segment lost 0 bases and the V segment lost 6 bases, leaving 12 bases of the junction unmatched. Germline assignment: CDR1 SGHNT and CDR2 YYREEE (reference sequence). This CDR3 is 17 amino acids long. CDR3 sequence reads: CASTNGGQGPLSYEQYF. CDR3 coding DNA: TGTGCCAGCACAAATGGGGGACAGGGGCCTCTCTCCTACGAGCAGTACTTC.

The chain uses TRBV5-1 and TRBJ2-7; 10 nucleotides agree with TRBD1. The CDR3 is made up of 15 amino acids. CDR1 and CDR2 (germline): SGHRS, YFSETQ. Unmatched junction bases numbered 8, after V lost 2 bases and J lost 6 bases. The DNA for the CDR3 is TGCGCCAGCAGCTTTGCCGATGACAGGGGGCCCGAGCAGTACTTC. The encoded protein is CASSFADDRGPEQYF.

This clonotype appeared a few times. The CDR3 here is CSAQDRGNQPQHF. Written as DNA, the CDR3 is TGCAGTGCCCAGGACAGGGGCAATCAGCCCCAGCATTTT. The rearrangement uses TRBV20-1 and TRBJ1-5, with 8 bases lining up with TRBD1. Germline V gene data show CDR1 as DFQATT and CDR2 as SNEGSKA (reference sequence). V was pared by 6 bases and J by 2 bases, with 3 bases of the junction left unmatched. This CDR3 has 13 residues.

This chain connects TRBV20-1 to TRBJ1-4; D call uncertain. Germline V CDR1 and CDR2: DFQATT, SNEGSKA (reference sequence). Deletions cut 7 bases from V and 7 bases from J, with 10 bases between. The CDR3 sequence is 11 residues long. The CDR3 DNA follows: TGCAGTGTAGGGAATACTGAAAAACTGTTTTTT. This translates into CSVGNTEKLFF.

This clonotype was seen once. The rearrangement uses TRBV9 and TRBJ2-1; TRBD2 matches at 9 bases. Germline assignment: CDR1 SGDLS and CDR2 YYNGEE. There are 15 residues in the CDR3. The V and J ends lost 2 bases and 4 bases, in that order; junction bases with no gene match: 4. The CDR3 reads CASSVGTSTYNEQFF. In nucleotides, the CDR3 is TGTGCCAGCAGCGTCGGGACTAGCACATACAATGAGCAGTTCTTC.

This chain joins TRBV28 and TRBJ1-5; perhaps TRBD1 as D (6 bases). The CDR3 totals 17 residues. The V and J ends lost 5 bases and 1 base respectively, with 18 bases between them. Germline V CDR1 and CDR2: MDHEN, SYDVKM. The CDR3 DNA reads as TGTGCCAGCAGTAATGTACAACGGACAGCGAGCAATCAGCCCCAGCATTTT. Protein product: CASSNVQRTASNQPQHF.

In DNA, the CDR3 is TGTGCCAGCAGTGGACAGGTAAACACTGAAGCTTTCTTT. Encoded protein: CASSGQVNTEAFF. The rearrangement links TRBV25-1 to TRBJ1-1, with D tentatively TRBD1 (6 bases). The CDR3 totals 13 residues. V lost 4 bases and J 2 bases, leaving 8 bases between the germline ends. The germline V gene has CDR1 MGHDK and CDR2 SYGVNS.

The chain employs TRBV6-4 and TRBJ2-3; D is possibly TRBD2 (5 bases). There are 14 residues in the CDR3. V dropped 5 bases and J dropped 3 bases, with 12 bases sitting between them. Germline CDR1 and CDR2: MRHNA and SNTAGT. CDR3 loop: CASSPRDITDTQYF. The CDR3 bases are TGTGCCAGCAGTCCCCGGGATATAACAGATACGCAGTATTTT.

This rearrangement joins TRBV7-2 to TRBJ2-1, with 12 positions matching TRBD2. Germline CDR1 reads SGHTA; CDR2 reads FQGNSA. CDR3 length equals 15 residues. The V segment lost 1 base and the J segment 9 bases; nucleotides outside the gene matches: 4. The CDR3, as DNA: TGTGCCAGCAGCTTAGGACTAGCGGGAGAAATTGAGCAGTTCTTC. Protein: CASSLGLAGEIEQFF.

The chain has TRBV20-1 and TRBJ1-5, with D perhaps TRBD1 (5 bases). The CDR3 loop spans 14 amino acids. CDR1 and CDR2 from the germline V gene are DFQATT and SNEGSKA (reference sequence). The V and J ends lost 1 base and 3 bases respectively, with 10 bases between them. For the CDR3, the DNA is TGCAGTGCTAGAGGACAGAATTCCAATCAGCCCCAGCATTTT. Protein sequence: CSARGQNSNQPQHF.

The chain has TRBV28 and TRBJ2-1; a weak D match, TRBD2 (6 bases). V was clipped by 3 bases and J by 5 bases, with 20 bases between them. The CDR3 consists of 17 residues. Germline CDR1 reads MDHEN; CDR2 reads SYDVKM. CDR3 loop: CASSLGPRRDGHNEQFF. The CDR3 coding sequence is TGTGCCAGCAGTTTGGGACCCAGGAGGGACGGACACAATGAGCAGTTCTTC.

V and J are TRBV12-3 or TRBV12-4 and TRBJ1-5; D gene uncertain. This CDR3 comprises 12 residues. The V gene lost 3 bases and the J gene lost 7 bases, with 7 bases spanning the gap. CDR3 loop: CASSFESQPQHF. For the CDR3, the DNA is TGTGCCAGCAGTTTTGAATCGCAGCCCCAGCATTTT.

This clonotype was counted between two and nine times. The chain carries TRBV20-1 and TRBJ1-1; D perhaps matches TRBD1 (5 bases). In germline, CDR1 is DFQATT, CDR2 SNEGSKA (reference sequence). V dropped 2 bases and J dropped 4 bases, with 8 bases sitting between them. This CDR3 contains 12 residues. Written as DNA, the CDR3 is TGCAGTGCTAGACATAGGGGCACTGAAGCTTTCTTT. Protein: CSARHRGTEAFF.

The chain carries TRBV7-9 and TRBJ2-3; 13 nucleotides line up with TRBD2. Germline trimming cut 4 bases from V and 2 bases from J; bases unmatched to any gene: 3. This CDR3 region has 16 residues. The germline V gene has CDR1 SEHNR and CDR2 FQNEAQ (reference sequence). DNA of the CDR3: TGTGCCAGCAGCTCCGGACTAGCGGGGGACACAGATACGCAGTATTTT. Translating it yields CASSSGLAGDTDTQYF.

The rearrangement joins TRBV7-9 to TRBJ1-5, with D unclear. The V end lost 1 base, the J end lost 4 bases, and 8 bases lay between the germline ends. CDR1 and CDR2 from the germline V gene are SEHNR and FQNEAQ (reference sequence). The CDR3 has 14 residues. CDR3 sequence (DNA): TGTGCCAGCAGCTTAGGAGGCGTGAATCAGCCCCAGCATTTT. Translating gives CASSLGGVNQPQHF.

The V call is TRBV4-3, the J call TRBJ2-2; D unresolved. Trimming cost V 0 bases and J 5 bases, with 19 bases left between them. The CDR3 contains 18 residues. Germline V gives CDR1 LGHNA, CDR2 YSLEER. CDR3 nucleotides: TGCGCCAGCAGCCAAGATGTAATTATGAGAGGTCGGACCGGGGAGCTGTTTTTT. It specifies CASSQDVIMRGRTGELFF.

The chain has TRBV5-5 and TRBJ1-6, with 9 bases that match TRBD1. V lost 7 bases and J lost 5; bases outside the gene matches: 7. Germline V CDR1 and CDR2: SGHKS, YYEKEE (reference sequence). The CDR3 consists of 15 residues. The CDR3 loop reads CASSWDRVDNSPLHF. Written as DNA, the CDR3 is TGTGCCAGCTCTTGGGACAGGGTCGATAATTCACCCCTCCACTTT.

The V and J genes are TRBV3-1 and TRBJ2-5, with D hard to call. Deletions cut 0 bases from V and 2 bases from J, with 10 bases between. Germline values: CDR1 LGHDT, CDR2 YNNKEL (reference sequence). The CDR3 contains 15 residues. CDR3 in amino acids: CASSQEGWKQETQYF. CDR3 DNA: TGTGCCAGCAGCCAAGAGGGGTGGAAGCAAGAGACCCAGTACTTC.

The chain combines TRBV6-2 or TRBV6-3 with TRBJ2-5; 8 bases agree with TRBD1. Germline V gene lookup returns CDR1 MNHEY and CDR2 SVGEGT. Trimming at V came to 2 bases and at J to 3 bases, leaving 11 bases not matched to a gene. This CDR3 contains 17 residues. CDR3 sequence: CASSYSGQGGEEETQYF. DNA for the CDR3: TGTGCCAGCAGTTACAGCGGACAGGGCGGGGAAGAAGAGACCCAGTACTTC.

J is TRBJ1-4 and V is TRBV19; D gene unclear. V lost 7 bases to trimming and J lost 3 bases, with 9 bases between them. CDR1 LNHDA and CDR2 SQIVND come from the germline V gene (reference sequence). CDR3 size: 13 residues. CDR3 residues: CASNLGANEKLFF. The CDR3 DNA is TGTGCCAGTAATCTCGGAGCTAATGAAAAACTGTTTTTT.

This chain connects TRBV20-1 to TRBJ2-3, with TRBD2 matching over 7 bases. The germline V gene encodes CDR1 DFQATT and CDR2 SNEGSKA (reference sequence). This CDR3 region has 16 residues. J lost 0 bases, V lost 5 bases, and 11 bases had no gene match. The CDR3 nucleotides are TGCAGTGCTGGACTGGGACGGGAGGTCAGCACAGATACGCAGTATTTT. It specifies CSAGLGREVSTDTQYF.

The chain combines TRBV29-1 with TRBJ2-2; D not certain. Germline V lookup: CDR1 SQVTM, CDR2 ANQGSEA. The V gene lost 3 bases and the J gene lost 0 bases, with 8 bases spanning the gap. The CDR3 runs to 14 residues. This chain's CDR3 is CSVETQPNTGELFF. The CDR3 DNA reads TGCAGCGTTGAGACGCAGCCGAACACCGGGGAGCTGTTTTTT.

CDR3 amino acids: CASNSRREAKNIQYF. The CDR3 bases are TGTGCCAGTAACTCTCGGCGGGAGGCCAAAAACATTCAGTACTTC. The chain links TRBV19 to TRBJ2-4; 7 nucleotides line up with TRBD2. CDR3 size: 15 residues. Trimming removed 7 bases from V and 1 base from J; junction bases left unmatched: 7. Looked up from germline, CDR1 is LNHDA and CDR2 is SQIVND (reference sequence).

V usage is TRBV20-1 and J usage is TRBJ2-7; D ambiguous. The CDR3 has 11 amino acids. V lost 3 bases and J lost 7, with 10 bases in between. Per the germline V gene, CDR1 is DFQATT and CDR2 is SNEGSKA (reference sequence). This chain's CDR3 is CSARGLGEQYF. DNA for the CDR3: TGCAGTGCTAGGGGTCTCGGGGAGCAGTACTTC.

This clonotype has just one count. The junction shows a germline mismatch at one end, possibly a read error. This rearrangement joins TRBV15 to TRBJ1-1, with 9 positions matching TRBD1. Per the germline V gene, CDR1 is LNHNV and CDR2 is YYDKDF (reference sequence). CDR3 length equals 13 residues. CDR3 in DNA: TGTGCCACCGGCAGAGGGGACAGGGCTGAAGCTTTCTTT. It yields the protein CATGRGDRAEAFF.

V gene TRBV11-2 combines with J gene TRBJ2-5; 7 bases agree with TRBD2. Trimming cost V 4 bases and J 5 bases; bases outside gene matches: 4. This CDR3 comprises 13 residues. Germline values: CDR1 SGHAT, CDR2 FQNNGV. This chain's CDR3 is CASSSPGRETQYF. The CDR3 bases are TGTGCCAGCAGCTCCCCCGGGAGGGAGACCCAGTACTTC.

This chain joins TRBV7-9 and TRBJ2-1; possible D gene TRBD2, 5 bases. The V end was cut by 2 bases, the J end by 5 bases, with 13 bases between. The CDR3 has 15 amino acids. Germline V gene sequence: CDR1 SEHNR, CDR2 FQNEAQ (reference sequence). This CDR3 is CASSLSASLNNEQFF. The CDR3 nucleotides read TGTGCCAGCAGCTTATCCGCTAGCCTAAACAATGAGCAGTTCTTC.

The V gene is TRBV5-4, the J gene TRBJ1-1; D gene ambiguous. The CDR3 contains 14 residues. V lost 2 bases to trimming and J lost 1 base, with 9 bases between them. Per the germline V gene, CDR1 is SGHNT and CDR2 is YYREEE (reference sequence). The DNA of the CDR3 is TGTGCCAGCAGCTTCGGGCACTCGAACACTGAAGCTTTCTTT. This codes for CASSFGHSNTEAFF. The variable domain in full, completed from reference TRBV5-4 and TRBJ1-1, reads ETGVTQSPTHLIKTRGQQVTLRCSSQSGHNTVSWYQQALGQGPQFIFQYYREEENGRGNFPPRFSGLQFPNYSSELNVNALELDDSALYLCASSFGHSNTEAFFGQGTRLTVV.